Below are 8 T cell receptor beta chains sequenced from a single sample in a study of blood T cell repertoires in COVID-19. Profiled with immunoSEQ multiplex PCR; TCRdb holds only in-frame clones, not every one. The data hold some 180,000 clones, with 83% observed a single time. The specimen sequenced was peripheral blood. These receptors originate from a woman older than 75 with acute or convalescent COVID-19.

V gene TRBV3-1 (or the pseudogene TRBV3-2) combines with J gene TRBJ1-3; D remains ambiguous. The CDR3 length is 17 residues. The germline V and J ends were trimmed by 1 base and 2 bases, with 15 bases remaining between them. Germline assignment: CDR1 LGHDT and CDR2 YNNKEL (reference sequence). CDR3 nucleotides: TGTGCCAGCAGCCAAGCCCCTCGATCCTCGGCTGGAAACACCATATATTTT. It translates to CASSQAPRSSAGNTIYF.

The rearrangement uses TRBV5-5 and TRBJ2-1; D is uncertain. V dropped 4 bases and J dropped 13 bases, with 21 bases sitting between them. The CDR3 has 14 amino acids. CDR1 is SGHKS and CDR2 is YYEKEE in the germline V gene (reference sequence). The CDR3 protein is CASSPLLAPVLQFF. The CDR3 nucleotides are TGTGCCAGCAGCCCTCTGTTAGCTCCTGTTTTACAGTTCTTC.

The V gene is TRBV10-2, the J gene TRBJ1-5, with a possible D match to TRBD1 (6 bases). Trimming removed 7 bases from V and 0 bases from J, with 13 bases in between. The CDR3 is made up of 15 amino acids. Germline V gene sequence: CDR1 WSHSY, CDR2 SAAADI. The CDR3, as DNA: TGCGCCAGCAACTCGGAAGGGGGTAGCAATCAGCCCCAGCATTTT. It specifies CASNSEGGSNQPQHF.

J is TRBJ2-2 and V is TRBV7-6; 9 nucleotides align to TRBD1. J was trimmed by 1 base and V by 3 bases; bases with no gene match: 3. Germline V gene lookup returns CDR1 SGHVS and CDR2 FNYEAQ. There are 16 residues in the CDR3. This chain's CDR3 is CASSLRGQGNTGELFF. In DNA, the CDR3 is TGTGCCAGCAGCTTGAGGGGACAGGGGAACACCGGGGAGCTGTTTTTT.

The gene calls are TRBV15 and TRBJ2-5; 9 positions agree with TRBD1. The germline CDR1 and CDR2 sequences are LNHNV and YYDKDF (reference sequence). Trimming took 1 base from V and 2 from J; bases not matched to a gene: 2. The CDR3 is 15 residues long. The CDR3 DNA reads TGTGCCACCAGCAGAGGCGGGACAGGGCAAGAGACCCAGTACTTC. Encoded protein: CATSRGGTGQETQYF.

The CDR3 protein is CASSPSGQGVFF. In DNA form, the CDR3 reads TGTGCCAGCAGCCCGTCGGGCCAGGGCGTATTCTTT. The V gene is TRBV7-9, the J gene TRBJ1-1, with D perhaps TRBD1 (5 bases). Deletions cut 5 bases from V and 14 bases from J, with 18 bases between. This CDR3 spans 12 amino acids. Germline V gene sequence: CDR1 SEHNR, CDR2 FQNEAQ (reference sequence).

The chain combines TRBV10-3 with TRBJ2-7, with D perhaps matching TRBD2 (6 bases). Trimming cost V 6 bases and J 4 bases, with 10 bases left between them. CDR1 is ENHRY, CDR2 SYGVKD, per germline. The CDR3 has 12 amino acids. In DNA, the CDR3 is TGTGCCATCAGAAGCGGAGGGTACGAGCAGTACTTC. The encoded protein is CAIRSGGYEQYF.

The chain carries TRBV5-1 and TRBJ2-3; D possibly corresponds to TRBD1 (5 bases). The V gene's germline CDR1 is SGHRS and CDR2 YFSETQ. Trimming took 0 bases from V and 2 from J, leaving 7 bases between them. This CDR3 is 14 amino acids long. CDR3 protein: CASSLGQNTDTQYF. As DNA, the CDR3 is TGCGCCAGCAGCTTGGGACAGAACACAGATACGCAGTATTTT.